Listed below are T cell receptor beta chains from one sample, sequenced in a study of shared clonotypes between healthy human individuals. This table comes from immunoSEQ multiplex PCR, and its TCRdb copy is limited to in-frame clones, with some not included. The profile shows over a million clones, around 98% of them singletons. Sequencing used naive CD4+ T cells sorted from blood. The receptors were gathered from a man aged 30 to 45 in good health. The conserved cysteine and the conserved F or W are not part of the CDR3 here. Part of the rows lack a size; the others show once, few, many or a class for expanded clones.

ASSLGQTSYNEQF,.,TRBV7-2,TRBJ2-1
ASSPIKTGQETQY,.,TRBV18,TRBJ2-5
SVQQGAPTEAF,.,TRBV29-1,TRBJ1-1
ASTGTYRYEQY,once,TRBV28,TRBJ2-7
ASSTGTKGATQY,once,TRBV28,TRBJ2-5
ASSFRGPITEGRGGELF,.,TRBV5-1,TRBJ2-2
ASSLVGISTDTQY,.,TRBV5-1,TRBJ2-3
ASSLGQSVTDTQY,.,TRBV11-1,TRBJ2-3
ASSLARQGFYGYT,.,TRBV7-9,TRBJ1-2
ASSLVPGTDQPQH,.,TRBV5-1,TRBJ1-5
ASSLGQGTNQPQH,.,TRBV5-8,TRBJ1-5
ATSRDNDRAGRPQH,.,TRBV15,TRBJ1-5
ASSLTGGRGYNEQF,.,TRBV13,TRBJ2-1
ASTRAGRDGELF,.,TRBV7-2,TRBJ2-2
ASSWGQRSSGNTIY,.,TRBV28,TRBJ1-3
ASSLGQGRLGYEQY,.,TRBV7-2,TRBJ2-7
ASSFSGRSYNEQF,.,TRBV28,TRBJ2-1
ASTRIPGQGGETQY,.,TRBV5-1,TRBJ2-5
ASRTGTAVDTQY,once,TRBV7-2,TRBJ2-3
ASSPYQREKLF,once,TRBV23-1,TRBJ1-4
ASSPDRETEAF,.,TRBV6-4,TRBJ1-1
ASSETGGYAEAF,.,TRBV6-4,TRBJ1-1
ASSLAGGRGYEQY,.,TRBV7-6,TRBJ2-7
ASSIGLGIHYEQY,.,TRBV19,TRBJ2-7
ASSVAALNYGYT,.,TRBV9,TRBJ1-2
ATGAGEGTDTQY,.,TRBV15,TRBJ2-3
RAGTDYGYT,.,TRBV29-1,TRBJ1-2
ASSSRAGSAGNPYEQY,.,TRBV5-4,TRBJ2-7
ATSRADYEQY,.,TRBV15,TRBJ2-7
ASSEAPAAKNIQY,.,TRBV2,TRBJ2-4
ASSGTGLNEQF,.,TRBV25-1,TRBJ2-1
ASSLLAGGHNEQF,.,TRBV28,TRBJ2-1
ASTPRGGGQPQH,.,TRBV5-4,TRBJ1-5
ASSQFGPVAGELF,.,TRBV14,TRBJ2-2
ASSLTHLGETPYGYT,.,TRBV28,TRBJ1-2
ASSGYRTGVREQY,.,TRBV28,TRBJ2-7
ASSLDRHKRYGYT,.,TRBV7-9,TRBJ1-2
ASSQYRESEAF,.,TRBV18,TRBJ1-1
ASSVRGNEKLF,.,TRBV5-8,TRBJ1-4
ASSLVQVNQPQH,.,TRBV28,TRBJ1-5
ASRGQRTGASYNEQF,.,TRBV27,TRBJ2-1
ASSLTTVQETQY,.,TRBV5-4,TRBJ2-5